In its sample, the clone carrying this T cell receptor (beta chain) is medium-sized (0.01 to 0.1%). This specimen includes other DNA sequences encoding the same CDR3. The data are from a study of OX40 agonist ivuxolimab in advanced cancers. V dropped 2 bases and J dropped 5; count of bases not matched to a gene: 1. This CDR3 region has 14 residues. Germline assignment: CDR1 LNHDA and CDR2 SQIVND (reference sequence). Sequencing used immunoSEQ multiplex PCR; TCRdb keeps in-frame clones, though not all of them. The sample includes approximately 12,000 clones, about 84% of them seen just once. The sequenced sample was CD4+ or CD8+ T cells sorted from blood, obtained in a trial of the OX40 agonist ivuxolimab. The receptor's source is an adult with an advanced solid tumor such as melanoma, head and neck, liver or kidney cancer. This chain joins TRBV19 and TRBJ1-5; 9 nucleotides line up with TRBD1. In nucleotides, the CDR3 is TGTGCCAGTAGTATATGGACAGGGGATCAGCCCCAGCATTTT. This codes for CASSIWTGDQPQHF.